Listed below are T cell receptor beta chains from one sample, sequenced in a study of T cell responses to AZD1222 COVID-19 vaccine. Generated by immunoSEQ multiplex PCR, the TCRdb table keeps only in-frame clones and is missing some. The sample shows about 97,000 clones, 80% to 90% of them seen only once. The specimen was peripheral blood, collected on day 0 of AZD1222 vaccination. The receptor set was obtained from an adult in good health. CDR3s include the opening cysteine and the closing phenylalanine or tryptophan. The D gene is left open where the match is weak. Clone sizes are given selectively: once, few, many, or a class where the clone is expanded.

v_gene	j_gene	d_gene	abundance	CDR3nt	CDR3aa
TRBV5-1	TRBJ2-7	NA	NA	TGCGCCAGCAGCTTGTCCGGGGGGCCCTACGAGCAGTACTTC	CASSLSGGPYEQYF
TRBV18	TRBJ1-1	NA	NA	TGTGCCAGCTCACAAGGACAAAACACTGAAGCTTTCTTT	CASSQGQNTEAFF
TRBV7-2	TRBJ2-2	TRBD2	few	TGTGCCAGCAGCCCGGGAGGTAGCGGGGGTACCGGGGAGCTGTTTTTT	CASSPGGSGGTGELFF
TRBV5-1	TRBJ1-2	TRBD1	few	TGCGCCAGCAGCCGTACCGGGACAGCCTATGGCTACACCTTC	CASSRTGTAYGYTF
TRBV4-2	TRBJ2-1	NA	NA	TGTGCCAGCAGCCAAAGAGCCGGTCGGCCTCCCTCCTACAATGAGCAGTTCTTC	CASSQRAGRPPSYNEQFF
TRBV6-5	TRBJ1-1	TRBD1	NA	TGTGCCAGCAGGGCCCGGGACAGGGGAAAAGCTTTCTTT	CASRARDRGKAFF
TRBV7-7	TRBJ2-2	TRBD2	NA	TGTGCTAGCAGCTCCGGACTAGCGGGAACCACCGGGGAGCTGTTTTTT	CASSSGLAGTTGELFF
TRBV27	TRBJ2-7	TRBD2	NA	TGTGCCAGCAGTTTGGGACTAGCGGGAGGTTACGAGCAGTACTTC	CASSLGLAGGYEQYF
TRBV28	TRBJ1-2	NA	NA	TGTGCCAGCAGTTTAGGCTCAGGGATTGATGGCTACACCTTC	CASSLGSGIDGYTF
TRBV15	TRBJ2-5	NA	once	TGTGCCACCAGCAATTCCCGACAGACCGAGTACCAAGAGACCCAGTACTTC	CATSNSRQTEYQETQYF
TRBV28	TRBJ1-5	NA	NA	TGTGCCAGCAGTTTATTTGGGACCGTGTCATGGCATTTT	CASSLFGTVSWHF
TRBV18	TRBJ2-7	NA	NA	TGTGCCAGCTCACTGGGACAAGGGCCCACCTACGAGCAGTACTTC	CASSLGQGPTYEQYF
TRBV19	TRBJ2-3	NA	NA	TGTGCCAGTAAGGGGGGGGTCCCAGATACGCAGTATTTT	CASKGGVPDTQYF
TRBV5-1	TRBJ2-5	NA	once	TGCGCCAGCAGCCTGGGTAGTCGGGGGCGGGGAGAGACCCAGTACTTC	CASSLGSRGRGETQYF
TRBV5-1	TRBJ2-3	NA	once	TGCGCCAGCAGCCCCCACGGGGGCCGGACAGATACGCAGTATTTT	CASSPHGGRTDTQYF
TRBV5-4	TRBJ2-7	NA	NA	TGTGCCAGCAGCCTTTTTCAGGGGCCCTACGAGCAGTACTTC	CASSLFQGPYEQYF
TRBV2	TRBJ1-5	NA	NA	TGTGCCAGCAGTAACGAGCGCGGACGCAATCAGCCCCAGCATTTT	CASSNERGRNQPQHF
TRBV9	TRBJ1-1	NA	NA	TGTGCCAGCAGCGCCGGACAGATAGAGAACACTGAAGCTTTCTTT	CASSAGQIENTEAFF
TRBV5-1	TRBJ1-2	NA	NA	TGCGCCAGCAGCGCTTTGGAGTCTTTGTATGGCTACACCTTC	CASSALESLYGYTF
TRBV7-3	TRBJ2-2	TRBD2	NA	TGTGCCAGCAGCTTCGCGGGAGCGACCACCGGGGAGCTGTTTTTT	CASSFAGATTGELFF
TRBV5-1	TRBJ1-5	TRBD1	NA	TGCGCCAGCAGCTTGGGGACAGGGGGCAATCAGCCCCAGCATTTT	CASSLGTGGNQPQHF
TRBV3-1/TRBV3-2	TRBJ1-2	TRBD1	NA	TGTGCCAGCAGCCAAGCGGGACAGGGGTACCCGTATGGCTACACCTTC	CASSQAGQGYPYGYTF
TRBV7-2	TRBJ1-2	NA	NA	TGTGCCAGCAGCTTAGCGAACACTCATGGCTACACCTTC	CASSLANTHGYTF
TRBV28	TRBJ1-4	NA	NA	TGTGCCAGCAGACCCCAGGGTAGGGGTAATGAAAAACTGTTTTTT	CASRPQGRGNEKLFF
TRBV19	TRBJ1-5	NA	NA	TGTGCCAGTAGTCTCTACGGTGGAGAGAGGCCCCAGCATTTT	CASSLYGGERPQHF
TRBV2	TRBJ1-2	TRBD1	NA	TGTGCCAGCAGTCCCCGGCGACCTACAGGGGACGGCTACACCTTC	CASSPRRPTGDGYTF
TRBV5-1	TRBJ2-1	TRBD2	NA	TGCGCCAGCAGCCAGACTAGCGGGAGGGCGGATGAGCAGTTCTTC	CASSQTSGRADEQFF
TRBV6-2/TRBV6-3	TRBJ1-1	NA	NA	TGTGCCAGCAGTTACGACAGGATGAACACTGAAGCTTTCTTT	CASSYDRMNTEAFF
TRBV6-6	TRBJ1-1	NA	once	TGTGCCCTCAAGGGGTATGGGGACGGATTGAACACTGAAGCTTTCTTT	CALKGYGDGLNTEAFF
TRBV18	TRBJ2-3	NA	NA	TGTGCCAGCTCACTCCGCACAGATACGCAGTATTTT	CASSLRTDTQYF
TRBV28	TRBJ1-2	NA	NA	TGTGCCAGCAGTTTAGGGGGAAGGGATGGCTACACCTTC	CASSLGGRDGYTF
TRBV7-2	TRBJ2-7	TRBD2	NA	TGTGCCAGCAGCGGGGCGGGGACTAGCGGGACCGAGCAGTACTTC	CASSGAGTSGTEQYF
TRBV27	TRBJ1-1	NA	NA	TGTGCCAGCAGTTTATCTGTTGACATGAACACTGAAGCTTTCTTT	CASSLSVDMNTEAFF